One and the same sample provided the 14 T cell receptor beta chains below, sequenced in a study of OX40 agonist ivuxolimab in advanced cancers. Measured with immunoSEQ multiplex PCR; TCRdb has only the in-frame clones, and not every one. The sample has more than 45,000 clones; 80% to 85% are singletons. Sample: CD4+ or CD8+ T cells sorted from blood, taken in a trial of the OX40 agonist ivuxolimab. Receptors originate from an adult with an advanced solid tumor such as melanoma, head and neck, liver or kidney cancer.

This CDR3 is CASRATSGPSYEQYF. CDR3 in DNA: TGCGCCAGCAGGGCGACTAGCGGGCCCTCCTACGAGCAGTACTTC. This rearrangement joins TRBV5-1 to TRBJ2-5, with 10 nucleotides matching TRBD2. The J call is in doubt because the DNA end fits TRBJ2-7 better. The CDR3 has 15 amino acids. Germline CDR1 is SGHRS and CDR2 is YFSETQ.

The chain uses TRBV6-1 and TRBJ2-1; the D gene is possibly TRBD1 (6 bases). There are 15 residues in the CDR3. V was clipped by 7 bases and J by 0 bases, with 13 bases between them. The germline V gene encodes CDR1 MNHNS and CDR2 SASEGT. The CDR3: CASTQGSSSYNEQFF. The CDR3 DNA sequence: TGTGCCAGCACCCAGGGGTCTAGCTCCTACAATGAGCAGTTCTTC.

The V call is TRBV9, the J call TRBJ2-1; TRBD1 matches 7 bases. CDR1 is SGDLS and CDR2 is YYNGEE in the germline V gene. This CDR3 is 14 amino acids long. V gave up 5 bases and J gave up 6 bases; unmatched junction bases: 8. The CDR3 region is CASSFRGDSNEQFF. The DNA for the CDR3 is TGTGCCAGCAGTTTCCGAGGGGACAGCAATGAGCAGTTCTTC.

The chain combines TRBV7-9 with TRBJ1-2; D is possibly TRBD1 (5 bases). Trimming removed 5 bases at V and 7 bases at J, with 11 bases between. The CDR3 contains 12 residues. Germline V CDR1 and CDR2: SEHNR, FQNEAQ (reference sequence). CDR3 DNA: TGTGCCAGCAGCCCCGGGACGGGTGGCTACACCTTC. It specifies CASSPGTGGYTF.

The V call is TRBV6-5, the J call TRBJ2-7; unclear D gene. V was trimmed by 2 bases and J by 6 bases, leaving 8 bases between them. Germline loops: CDR1 MNHEY, CDR2 SVGAGI. The CDR3 has 12 residues. The CDR3 DNA reads as TGTGCCAGCAGTTACAACAATCGCGAGCAGTACTTC. Translation gives CASSYNNREQYF.

V usage is TRBV19 and J usage is TRBJ1-1; 7 positions agree with TRBD1. The junction had 13 bases not matched to a gene; V was cut back by 3 bases and J by 0 bases. The length of the CDR3 is 18 residues. Germline assignment: CDR1 LNHDA and CDR2 SQIVND (reference sequence). The CDR3 sequence is CASSIRAGQPKMNTEAFF. DNA for the CDR3: TGTGCCAGTAGTATCAGAGCGGGACAGCCTAAGATGAACACTGAAGCTTTCTTT. The variable domain in full, completed from reference TRBV19 and TRBJ1-1, reads DGGITQSPKYLFRKEGQNVTLSCEQNLNHDAMYWYRQDPGQGLRLIYYSQIVNDFQKGDIAEGYSVSREKKESFPLTVTSAQKNPTAFYLCASSIRAGQPKMNTEAFFGQGTRLTVV.

The V gene is TRBV5-1, the J gene TRBJ2-7; D unresolved. The CDR3 runs to 11 residues. The germline V gene has CDR1 SGHRS and CDR2 YFSETQ. V was pared by 2 bases and J by 6 bases, with 6 bases between. The CDR3 region is CASSFRFEQYF. CDR3 DNA: TGCGCCAGCAGCTTCCGGTTCGAGCAGTACTTC.

This CDR3 reads CASSSQGPFLGNTIYF. The CDR3 nucleotides read TGTGCCAGCAGCTCGCAAGGCCCGTTTCTTGGAAACACCATATATTTT. The chain carries TRBV11-2 and TRBJ1-3, with D unresolved. This CDR3 is 16 amino acids long. Germline-derived CDR1 and CDR2 are SGHAT and FQNNGV. V was trimmed by 4 bases and J by 3 bases, leaving 16 bases between them.

V gene TRBV12-5 combines with J gene TRBJ2-3; D unclear. The germline V gene has CDR1 LGHNT and CDR2 FRNRAP. The CDR3 extends over 11 amino acids. Deletions cut 6 bases from V and 4 bases from J, with 5 bases between. The CDR3 DNA reads TGTGCTAGTGGGGTGGCAGATACGCAGTATTTT. It specifies CASGVADTQYF.

The chain links TRBV5-1 to TRBJ2-1, with 10 bases fitting TRBD2. Trimming removed 7 bases from V and 4 bases from J; junction bases left unmatched: 2. CDR1 and CDR2 (germline): SGHRS, YFSETQ. The CDR3 is 13 residues long. The CDR3 nucleotides are TGCGCCAGCCAGACTAGCGGGTACAATGAGCAGTTCTTC. Translating gives CASQTSGYNEQFF.

The V and J genes are TRBV28 and TRBJ2-7; TRBD1 agrees at 7 bases. The CDR3 contains 16 residues. V was pared by 3 bases and J by 0 bases, with 8 bases of the junction left unmatched. Germline loops: CDR1 MDHEN, CDR2 SYDVKM. The CDR3 DNA is TGTGCCAGCAGTTTCTCGTTGACAGGGAGCTCCTACGAGCAGTACTTC. It yields the protein CASSFSLTGSSYEQYF.

The chain couples TRBV21-1 to TRBJ1-3. TRBV21-1 is an annotated pseudogene. This CDR3 region has 21 residues. The CDR3: CASSKGWGGKDREVSGNTIYF. The CDR3 nucleotides read TGTGCCAGCAGCAAAGGGTGGGGGGGCAAAGACAGAGAAGTATCTGGAAACACCATATATTTT.

V and J are TRBV5-6 and TRBJ2-7, with D uncertain. V dropped 2 bases and J dropped 6 bases, with 6 bases sitting between them. Germline V CDR1 and CDR2: SGHDT, YYEEEE. This CDR3 is built from 11 residues. CDR3 residues: CASSFRVEQYF. The CDR3 DNA is TGTGCCAGCAGCTTCCGGGTCGAGCAGTACTTC.

This clone appeared a few times. The genes are TRBV7-6 and TRBJ2-2, with TRBD2 identical over 9 bases. The CDR3 totals 16 residues. From germline, CDR1 is SGHVS and CDR2 FNYEAQ. The junction had 9 bases not matched to a gene; V was cut back by 4 bases and J by 6 bases. DNA of the CDR3: TGTGCCAGCAGCTCCCAGGCGGGAGGGATGCCCGGGGAGCTGTTTTTT. Amino acid sequence: CASSSQAGGMPGELFF.